The sequence of this TCR beta chain was determined in a study of radiation and T cells in renal cell carcinoma. Time point here: baseline pretreatment blood. Sample treatment: 15 Gy SBRT to primary tumor, nephrectomy 4 weeks later. Assay: immunoSEQ multiplex PCR; the TCRdb copy retains only in-frame clones and omits some. The sample consists of 100,000 to 150,000 clones, roughly 80% of them appearing once. Germline lookup yields CDR1 MNHEY and CDR2 SVGAGI. V gave up 5 bases and J gave up 5 bases; unmatched junction bases: 7. The CDR3 extends over 14 amino acids. The receptor comes from a woman aged 60-75 years with renal cell carcinoma. V gene TRBV6-5 combines with J gene TRBJ1-2; the match to TRBD1 covers 8 bases. The sample consisted of blood, taken from a patient whose treatment included radiotherapy and nephrectomy. DNA for the CDR3: TGTGCCAGCAGTCCCCTGACAGGGGCGTATGGCTACACCTTC. Residues: CASSPLTGAYGYTF.